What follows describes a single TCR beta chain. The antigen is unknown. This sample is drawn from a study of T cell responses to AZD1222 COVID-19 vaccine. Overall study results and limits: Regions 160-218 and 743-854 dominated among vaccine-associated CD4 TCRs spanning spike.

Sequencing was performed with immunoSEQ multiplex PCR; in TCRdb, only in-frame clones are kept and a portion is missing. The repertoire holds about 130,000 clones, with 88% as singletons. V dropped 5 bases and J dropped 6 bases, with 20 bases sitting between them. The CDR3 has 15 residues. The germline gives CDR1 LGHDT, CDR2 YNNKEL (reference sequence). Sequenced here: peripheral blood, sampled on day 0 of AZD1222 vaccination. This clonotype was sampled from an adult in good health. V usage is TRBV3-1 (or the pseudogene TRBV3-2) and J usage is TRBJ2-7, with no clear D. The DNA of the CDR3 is TGTGCCAGCAGCGGGCCCAGACCCGGCTTCTTCGAGCAGTACTTC. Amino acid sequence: CASSGPRPGFFEQYF.